The 13 T cell receptor beta chains below were found in one sample sequenced in a study of monozygotic twins with inflammatory bowel disease. TCRdb re-called the 5' RACE reads and catalogs CDR3 proteins one per entry, DNA excluded. Its table lists 150,000 or so distinct CDR3 sequences. The sample taken for sequencing was blood. The receptors were gathered from a human donor with ulcerative colitis or Crohn's disease, or a healthy co-twin of an affected twin (not recorded which).

This chain connects TRBV5-1 to TRBJ2-1; without DNA, the TCRdb call of TRBD2 cannot be checked. CDR3 length: 18 residues. Germline V lookup: CDR1 SGHRS, CDR2 YFSETQ. The CDR3 reads CASSSSGLAGGLANEQFF.

The V call is TRBV4-1, the J call TRBJ2-5; absent DNA, TCRdb's TRBD2 call cannot be checked. Germline assignment: CDR1 MGHRA and CDR2 YSYEKL. This CDR3 is 14 amino acids long. CDR3 amino acids: CASSQVAGVETQCF.

J is TRBJ1-5 and V is TRBV6-1; TCRdb picks TRBD1, but there is no DNA to check that call. This CDR3 is 17 amino acids long. The germline gives CDR1 MNHNS, CDR2 SASEGT. The CDR3 sequence: CASSNPSRGSDNQPQHF.

This chain uses TRBV19 with TRBJ2-3; the TRBD2 assignment by TCRdb is unverifiable without DNA. The germline V gene has CDR1 LNHDA and CDR2 SQIVND (reference sequence). The CDR3 spans 15 residues. CDR3: CASSIKRIWTDTQYF. The full variable domain, in which reference TRBV19 and TRBJ2-3 provide the parts outside the CDR3, is DGGITQSPKYLFRKEGQNVTLSCEQNLNHDAMYWYRQDPGQGLRLIYYSQIVNDFQKGDIAEGYSVSREKKESFPLTVTSAQKNPTAFYLCASSIKRIWTDTQYFGPGTRLTVL.

V is TRBV10-3 and J is TRBJ2-5; with no DNA, the TCRdb D assignment of TRBD1 cannot be verified. CDR1 and CDR2 (germline): ENHRY, SYGVKD. The CDR3 is 15 amino acids. This CDR3 is CAISPADSRGETQYF.

This sequence joins TRBV12-3 or TRBV12-4 and TRBJ2-7; TCRdb designates TRBD1, a call that cannot be tested without DNA. This CDR3 comprises 14 residues. The chain's CDR3 is CASSSTGDAYEQYF.

This rearrangement joins TRBV6-5 to TRBJ1-6; TCRdb designates TRBD1, a call that cannot be tested without DNA. The germline gives CDR1 MNHEY, CDR2 SVGAGI. CDR3 size: 14 residues. CDR3 protein: CASSFTGSDSPLHF.

The J gene is TRBJ2-3, the V gene TRBV29-1; no DNA is available, so the TRBD2 call from TCRdb remains unchecked. Per germline, CDR1 SQVTM and CDR2 ANQGSEA. This CDR3 region has 17 residues. The CDR3 sequence is CSVEDPASGTGSDTQYF.

CDR3: CASSLGTTYDEQFF. The V and J genes are TRBV3-1 and TRBJ2-1. Germline values: CDR1 LGHDT, CDR2 YNNKEL (reference sequence). The CDR3 spans 14 residues.

This rearrangement joins TRBV7-9 to TRBJ2-3; as DNA is missing, the TRBD1 call by TCRdb cannot be tested. Germline V gene sequence: CDR1 SEHNR, CDR2 FQNEAQ (reference sequence). The CDR3 runs to 13 residues. CDR3 in amino acids: CASSFQGGDTQYF.

The gene calls are TRBV5-1 and TRBJ1-6; TCRdb outputs TRBD1, but without DNA this stays unchecked. The CDR3 is 16 residues long. Germline V gene lookup returns CDR1 SGHRS and CDR2 YFSETQ. The CDR3 loop reads CASSLGRQGVSSPLHF.

The chain is built from TRBV29-1 and TRBJ1-4; TCRdb names TRBD1, which stays unverified in the absence of DNA. Germline V CDR1 and CDR2: SQVTM, ANQGSEA. The CDR3 length is 12 residues. CDR3 region: CSVESAWGGLFF.

V gene TRBV5-1 combines with J gene TRBJ2-3; checking the TCRdb D call of TRBD1 is not possible without DNA. CDR3 length equals 15 residues. Germline values: CDR1 SGHRS, CDR2 YFSETQ. CDR3 region: CASSLGDRGADTQYF.